Below are 3 T cell receptor beta chains sequenced from a single sample in a study of OX40 agonist ivuxolimab in advanced cancers. The table came from immunoSEQ multiplex PCR; TCRdb's copy has only in-frame clones and leaves some out. Altogether around 56,000 clones are present, about 79% being singletons, with the ten largest covering 1.4% to 1.5%. The starting material was CD4+ or CD8+ T cells sorted from blood, obtained in a trial of the OX40 agonist ivuxolimab. The origin of the receptors is an adult with an advanced solid tumor such as melanoma, head and neck, liver or kidney cancer.

J is TRBJ1-5 and V is TRBV7-2; D uncertain. The germline CDR1 and CDR2 sequences are SGHTA and FQGNSA. The germline V and J ends were trimmed by 4 bases and 3 bases, with 13 bases remaining between them. This CDR3 spans 15 amino acids. The DNA of the CDR3 is TGTGCCAGCAGCTCCAACTACGGGAACAATCAGCCCCAGCATTTT. The encoded protein is CASSSNYGNNQPQHF.

The chain joins TRBV9 to TRBJ2-1, with D possibly TRBD2 on 5 matching bases. The CDR3 is 15 amino acids. V was trimmed by 0 bases and J by 9 bases, leaving 16 bases between them. Germline CDR1 and CDR2: SGDLS and YYNGEE. The CDR3 nucleotides read TGTGCCAGCAGCGTAGCTGGCACTAGTAGGCTTGAGCAGTTCTTC. This translates into CASSVAGTSRLEQFF.

The chain has TRBV25-1 and TRBJ2-5; 12 bases match TRBD2. The CDR3 loop spans 13 amino acids. Germline V gene lookup returns CDR1 MGHDK and CDR2 SYGVNS. Losses at the gene ends were 6 bases for V and 5 bases for J; bases not matched to a gene: 1. For the CDR3, the DNA is TGTGCCAGCAGCCTAGCGGGGGGGGAGACCCAGTACTTC. It encodes CASSLAGGETQYF.